The present T cell receptor beta chain was sequenced within a study of CXCR3-negative and CXCR3-positive naive CD8 T cells. Study in general: For each library, about 1.5 +/- 0.3 million TRB reads were obtained, some 130 million in total.

Researchers prepared the TRB cDNA libraries using 5' RACE with UMI labels. TCRdb reanalyzed the 5' RACE reads and collapses them to one entry per CDR3 protein, without DNA. Its listing shows some 150,000 distinct CDR3 sequences. Naive CD8+ T lymphocytes were specified as CD45RO-CCR7+CD27+CD95-. Note on this clonotype: Its antigen is currently unknown.

Looked up from germline, CDR1 is SQVTM and CDR2 is ANQGSEA. This CDR3 has 14 amino acids. The study, taken as a whole, reports: Both naive subsets carried similar amounts of surface CD5, so TCR strength was inferred from TRB CDR3 properties. TRB CDR3 hydrophobicity was greater in CXCR3-positive naive cells than in CXCR3-negative naive cells.

The source material was naive CXCR3+ CD8+ T cells from blood. Subset reported: CD45RO-CCR7+CD27+CD95- naive CD8+ T cells expressing CXCR3 (TNR3+). The chain uses TRBV29-1 and TRBJ1-2; with no DNA, the TCRdb D assignment of TRBD1 cannot be verified. This receptor was taken from a human donor in good health. Some clones in this sample may be carry-over from other donors' samples. The CDR3 region is CTGAGGEANYGYTF.